The clone carrying this T cell receptor beta chain appeared a single time. The antigen is not known. Primers: 60 Vbeta forward and 13 Jbeta reverse. Original methodology: In a later analysis, 75 million to 85 million unique TCR beta chains included roughly 11 million shared by two or more donors. Only in-frame clones appear in the TCRdb table, and some are missing; sequencing was by immunoSEQ multiplex PCR. Clone size and V and J calls were adopted from that table, with D and trimming inferred from the DNA. The data contain 95,000 to 110,000 clones, about 75% of them singletons. These data come from a study of cytomegalovirus exposure and HLA in healthy donors. Study results and caveats: Data from an earlier analysis indicated that most TCR beta V segments were productive either about 87% or about 30% of the time. TCR association rates varied by HLA locus in a later analysis, with DRB1 highest and HLA-C lowest. HLA allele associations emerged for roughly 17,000 TCR beta sequences in a later analysis, at 0.05 false discovery rate.

This CDR3 has 14 residues. CDR1 is MNHNS and CDR2 is SASEGT in the germline V gene. Trimming cost V 6 bases and J 3 bases, with 12 bases left between them. The chain employs TRBV6-1 and TRBJ1-5; tentatively, D is TRBD1 (5 bases). The receptor was derived from a man aged 55 to 70 in good health and CMV-seropositive. The sample comprised PBMCs. The CDR3 loop reads CASSSREFNQPQHF. The CDR3 nucleotides read TGTGCCAGCAGCTCCAGGGAATTCAATCAGCCCCAGCATTTT.